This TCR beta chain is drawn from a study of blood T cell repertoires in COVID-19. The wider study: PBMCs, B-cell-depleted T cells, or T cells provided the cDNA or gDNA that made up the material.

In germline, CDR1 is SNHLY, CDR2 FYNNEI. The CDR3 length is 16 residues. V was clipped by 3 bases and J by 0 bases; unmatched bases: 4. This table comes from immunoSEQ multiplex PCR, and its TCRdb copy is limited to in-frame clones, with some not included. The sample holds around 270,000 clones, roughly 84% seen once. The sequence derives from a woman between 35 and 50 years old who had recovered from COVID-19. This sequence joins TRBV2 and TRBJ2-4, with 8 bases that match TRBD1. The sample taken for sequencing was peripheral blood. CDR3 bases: TGTGCCAGCAGTGACTGGACAGGGTCAGCCAAAAACATTCAGTACTTC. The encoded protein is CASSDWTGSAKNIQYF.